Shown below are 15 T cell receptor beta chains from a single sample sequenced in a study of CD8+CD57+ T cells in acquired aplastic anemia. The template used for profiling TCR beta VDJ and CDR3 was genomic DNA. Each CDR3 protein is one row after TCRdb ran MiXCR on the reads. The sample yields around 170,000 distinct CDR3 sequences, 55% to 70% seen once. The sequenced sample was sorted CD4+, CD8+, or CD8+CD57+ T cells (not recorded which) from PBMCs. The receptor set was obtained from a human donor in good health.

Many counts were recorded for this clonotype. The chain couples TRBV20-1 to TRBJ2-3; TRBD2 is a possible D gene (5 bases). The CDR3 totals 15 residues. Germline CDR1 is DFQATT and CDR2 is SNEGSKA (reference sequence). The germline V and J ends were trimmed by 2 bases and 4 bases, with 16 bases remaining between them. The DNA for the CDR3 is TGCAGTGCTAGAACCCCCAGACTACCCGCAGATACGCAGTATTTT. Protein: CSARTPRLPADTQYF.

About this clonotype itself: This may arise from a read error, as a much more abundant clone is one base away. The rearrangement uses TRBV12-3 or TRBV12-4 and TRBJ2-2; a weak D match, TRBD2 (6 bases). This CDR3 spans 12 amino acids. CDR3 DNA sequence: TGTGCCAGCAGTTTAACAACCGGGGGGCTGTTTTTT. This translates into CASSLTTGGLFF.

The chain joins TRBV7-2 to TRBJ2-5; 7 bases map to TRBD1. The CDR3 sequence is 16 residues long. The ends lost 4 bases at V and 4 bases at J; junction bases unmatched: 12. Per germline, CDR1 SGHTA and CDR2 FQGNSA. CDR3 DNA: TGTGCCAGCAGCTCACAACCCCAACAGGGGAGAGAGACCCAGTACTTC. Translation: CASSSQPQQGRETQYF. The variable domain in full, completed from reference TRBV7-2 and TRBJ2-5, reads GAGVSQSPSNKVTEKGKDVELRCDPISGHTALYWYRQSLGQGLEFLIYFQGNSAPDKSGLPSDRFSAERTGGSVSTLTIQRTQQEDSAVYLCASSSQPQQGRETQYFGPGTRLLVL.

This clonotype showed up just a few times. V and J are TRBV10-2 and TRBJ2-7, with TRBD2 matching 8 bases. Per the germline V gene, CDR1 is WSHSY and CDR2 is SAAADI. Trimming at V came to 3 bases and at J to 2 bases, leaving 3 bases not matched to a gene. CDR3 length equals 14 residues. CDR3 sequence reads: CASSDGRGTYEQYF. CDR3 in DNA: TGCGCCAGCAGTGACGGGAGGGGGACCTACGAGCAGTACTTC.

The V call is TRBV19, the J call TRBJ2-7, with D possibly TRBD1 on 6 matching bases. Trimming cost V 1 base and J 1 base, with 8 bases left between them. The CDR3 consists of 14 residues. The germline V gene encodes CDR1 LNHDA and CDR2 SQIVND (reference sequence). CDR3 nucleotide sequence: TGTGCCAGTAGTATAGCAGGGGCTTCCTACGAGCAGTACTTC. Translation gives CASSIAGASYEQYF.

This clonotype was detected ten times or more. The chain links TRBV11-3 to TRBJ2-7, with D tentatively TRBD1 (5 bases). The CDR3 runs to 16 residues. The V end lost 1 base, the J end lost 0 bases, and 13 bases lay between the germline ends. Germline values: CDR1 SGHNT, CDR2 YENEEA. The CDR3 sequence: CASSLGSGSRSYEQYF. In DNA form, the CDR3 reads TGTGCCAGCAGCTTAGGTTCAGGGTCACGCTCCTACGAGCAGTACTTC.

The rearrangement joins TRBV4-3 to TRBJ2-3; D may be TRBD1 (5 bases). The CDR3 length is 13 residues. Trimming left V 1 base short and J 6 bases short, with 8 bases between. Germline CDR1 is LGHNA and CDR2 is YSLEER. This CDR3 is CASSQASGDTQYF. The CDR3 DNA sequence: TGCGCCAGCAGCCAAGCGTCAGGGGATACGCAGTATTTT.

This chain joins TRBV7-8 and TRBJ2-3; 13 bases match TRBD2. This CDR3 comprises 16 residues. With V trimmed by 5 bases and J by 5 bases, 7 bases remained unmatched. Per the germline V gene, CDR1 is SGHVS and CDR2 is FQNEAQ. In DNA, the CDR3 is TGTGCCAGCAGCGGGACTAGCGGGATGAAGAGAGATACGCAGTATTTT. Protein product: CASSGTSGMKRDTQYF.

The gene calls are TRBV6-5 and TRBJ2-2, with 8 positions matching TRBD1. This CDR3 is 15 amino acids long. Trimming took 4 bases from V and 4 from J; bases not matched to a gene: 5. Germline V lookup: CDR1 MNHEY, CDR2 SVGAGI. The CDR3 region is CASSSGQGGTGELFF. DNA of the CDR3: TGTGCCAGCAGTTCCGGACAGGGCGGCACCGGGGAGCTGTTTTTT.

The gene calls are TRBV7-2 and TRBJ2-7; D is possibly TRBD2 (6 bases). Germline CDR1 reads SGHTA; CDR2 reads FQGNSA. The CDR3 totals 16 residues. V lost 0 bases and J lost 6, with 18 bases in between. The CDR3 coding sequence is TGTGCCAGCAGCTTAGCGCTCTCGGGAGCGCTCCGCGAGCAGTACTTC. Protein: CASSLALSGALREQYF.

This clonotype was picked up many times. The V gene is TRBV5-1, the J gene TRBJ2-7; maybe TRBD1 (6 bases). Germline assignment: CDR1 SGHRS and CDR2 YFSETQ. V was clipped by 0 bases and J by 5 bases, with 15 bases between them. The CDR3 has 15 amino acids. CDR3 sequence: CASSLVGDIIDEQYF. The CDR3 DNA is TGCGCCAGCAGCTTGGTAGGGGACATAATTGACGAGCAGTACTTC.

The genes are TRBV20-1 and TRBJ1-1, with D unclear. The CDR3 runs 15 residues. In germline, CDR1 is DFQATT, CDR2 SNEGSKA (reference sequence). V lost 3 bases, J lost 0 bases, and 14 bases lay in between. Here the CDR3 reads CSASGTPFMNTEAFF. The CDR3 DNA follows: TGCAGTGCTAGCGGCACACCTTTTATGAACACTGAAGCTTTCTTT.

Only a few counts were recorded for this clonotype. The CDR3 sequence: CASSYQGGRGLEETQYF. DNA for the CDR3: TGTGCCAGCAGTTATCAGGGGGGACGGGGTTTGGAAGAGACCCAGTACTTC. The V call is TRBV28, the J call TRBJ2-5, with D maybe TRBD1 (7 bases). The CDR3 is made up of 17 amino acids. The V gene's germline CDR1 is MDHEN and CDR2 SYDVKM. V gave up 4 bases and J gave up 3 bases, with 21 bases separating them.

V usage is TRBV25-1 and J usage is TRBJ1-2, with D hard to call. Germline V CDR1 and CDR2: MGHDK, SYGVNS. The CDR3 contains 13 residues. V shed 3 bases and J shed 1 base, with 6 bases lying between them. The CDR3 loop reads CASSDHINYGYTF. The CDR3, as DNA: TGTGCCAGCAGTGACCACATTAACTATGGCTACACCTTC.

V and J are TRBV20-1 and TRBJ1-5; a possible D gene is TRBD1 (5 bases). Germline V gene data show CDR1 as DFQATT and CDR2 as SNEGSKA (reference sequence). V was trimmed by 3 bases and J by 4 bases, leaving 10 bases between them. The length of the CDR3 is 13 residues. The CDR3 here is CSARGGANQPQHF. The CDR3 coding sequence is TGCAGTGCTAGGGGGGGAGCAAATCAGCCCCAGCATTTT.